What follows are 20 T cell receptor beta chains derived from one specimen sequenced in a study of T cell changes during pregnancy in multiple sclerosis. Profiled with immunoSEQ multiplex PCR; TCRdb holds only in-frame clones, not every one. The sample consists of about 42,000 clones, around 96% of them appearing once. The sample in question was peripheral blood, obtained in the second trimester of pregnancy. The receptors were gathered from a female donor with multiple sclerosis, enrolled in a pregnancy study.

V usage is TRBV28 and J usage is TRBJ1-2, with D unresolved. The CDR3 is 14 residues long. CDR1 MDHEN and CDR2 SYDVKM come from the germline V gene. V was trimmed by 6 bases and J by 4 bases, leaving 15 bases between them. The CDR3 DNA sequence: TGTGCCAGCAGAAGTGGAGGTCTCCCCTATGGCTACACCTTC. Translation gives CASRSGGLPYGYTF.

V usage is TRBV2 and J usage is TRBJ2-2; 8 bases align to TRBD1. CDR1 SNHLY and CDR2 FYNNEI come from the germline V gene. The CDR3 is 15 residues long. Trimming cost V 1 base and J 5 bases; bases outside gene matches: 3. The CDR3 region is CASSEVTGETGELFF. The CDR3 region has the DNA TGTGCCAGCAGTGAAGTGACAGGGGAAACCGGGGAGCTGTTTTTT.

J is TRBJ2-1 and V is TRBV27; 7 bases map to TRBD2. Germline V CDR1 and CDR2: MNHEY, SMNVEV (reference sequence). The junction had 9 bases not matched to a gene; V was cut back by 5 bases and J by 5 bases. This CDR3 has 15 residues. The CDR3 spells CASSPGGSWHNEQFF. The DNA for the CDR3 is TGTGCCAGCAGTCCCGGGGGGAGTTGGCACAATGAGCAGTTCTTC.

CDR3 DNA: TGTGCCAGCAGCTTATCCGGCTGGAGCTCCTACAATGAGCAGTTCTTC. Translated, it gives CASSLSGWSSYNEQFF. The chain has TRBV7-3 and TRBJ2-1; D remains unclear. The CDR3 extends over 16 amino acids. The V end was cut by 2 bases, the J end by 0 bases, with 11 bases between. Germline CDR1 reads SGHTA; CDR2 reads FQGTGA.

The genes are TRBV28 and TRBJ1-2; D is perhaps TRBD1 (5 bases). Trimming pared 11 bases from V and 1 base from J, leaving 8 bases between. Germline lookup yields CDR1 MDHEN and CDR2 SYDVKM. The CDR3 has 11 residues. The CDR3 coding sequence is TGTGCCGGGGCGGATAACTATGGCTACACCTTC. Its translation is CAGADNYGYTF.

The rearrangement links TRBV2 to TRBJ1-5; D not resolved. Germline V lookup: CDR1 SNHLY, CDR2 FYNNEI. V lost 6 bases and J lost 5, with 17 bases in between. This CDR3 contains 15 residues. CDR3 loop: CASRVTDMIHQPQHF. The CDR3, as DNA: TGTGCCAGCAGAGTTACCGACATGATTCATCAGCCCCAGCATTTT.

The chain carries TRBV7-8 and TRBJ2-7; unclear D gene. Trimming cost V 7 bases and J 2 bases, with 15 bases left between them. CDR1 and CDR2 from the germline V gene are SGHVS and FQNEAQ. The CDR3 spans 14 residues. CDR3 protein: CASKDNLVPYEQYF. CDR3 nucleotides: TGTGCCAGCAAGGATAACCTAGTACCCTACGAGCAGTACTTC. The variable domain in full, with the rest retrieved from reference TRBV7-8 and TRBJ2-7, is GAGVSQSPRYKVAKRGQDVALRCDPISGHVSLFWYQQALGQGPEFLTYFQNEAQLDKSGLPSDRFFAERPEGSVSTLKIQRTQQEDSAVYLCASKDNLVPYEQYFGPGTRLTVT.

This clone was observed a single time. J is TRBJ2-7 and V is TRBV6-6, with TRBD1 identical over 11 bases. Germline trimming cut 0 bases from V and 3 bases from J; bases unmatched to any gene: 1. The germline V gene has CDR1 MNHNY and CDR2 SVGAGI (reference sequence). This CDR3 is built from 15 residues. The CDR3 sequence: CASSYSGTGGYEQYF. CDR3 in DNA: TGTGCCAGCAGTTACTCAGGGACAGGGGGCTACGAGCAGTACTTC.

J is TRBJ2-7 and V is TRBV14; TRBD2 is a possible D gene (5 bases). The V gene lost 2 bases and the J gene lost 6 bases, with 14 bases spanning the gap. The CDR3 contains 14 residues. Looked up from germline, CDR1 is SGHDN and CDR2 is FVKESK. CDR3 nucleotides: TGTGCCAGCAGCCAAAAAAACCGACGGGGCGAGCAGTACTTC. This gives the protein CASSQKNRRGEQYF.

This chain links TRBV13 with TRBJ2-6, with D possibly being TRBD1 (5 bases). The CDR3 is 16 amino acids. V was pared by 5 bases and J by 0 bases, with 11 bases between. Germline V CDR1 and CDR2: PRHDT, FYEKMQ (reference sequence). In DNA, the CDR3 is TGTGCCAGCAGCCCCAAGGGGTTCTCTGGGGCCAACGTCCTGACTTTC. This encodes CASSPKGFSGANVLTF.

The rearrangement joins TRBV6-5 to TRBJ2-3; 8 bases agree with TRBD2. CDR1 and CDR2 from the germline V gene are MNHEY and SVGAGI. This CDR3 is 14 amino acids long. V dropped 7 bases and J dropped 2; count of bases not matched to a gene: 5. In nucleotides, the CDR3 is TGTGCCAGCACCCGGGGGGGCGCCACAGATACGCAGTATTTT. This gives the protein CASTRGGATDTQYF.

The chain couples TRBV7-3 to TRBJ2-1; tentative D call: TRBD2 (5 bases). V lost 5 bases and J 1 base, leaving 15 bases between the germline ends. From germline, CDR1 is SGHTA and CDR2 FQGTGA. The CDR3 consists of 16 residues. CDR3 nucleotide sequence: TGTGCCAGCAGCCCCCGGGGTTTGGTATCCTACAATGAGCAGTTCTTC. It encodes CASSPRGLVSYNEQFF.

The chain joins TRBV6-5 to TRBJ1-4; D unresolved. V shed 5 bases and J shed 7 bases, with 17 bases lying between them. Germline V gives CDR1 MNHEY, CDR2 SVGAGI. The CDR3 contains 15 residues. The CDR3 is CASSRRRSISEKLFF. CDR3 nucleotide sequence: TGTGCCAGCAGTCGTCGTCGTTCAATCAGTGAAAAACTGTTTTTT.

The chain has TRBV7-8 and TRBJ2-7; D uncertain. The CDR3 totals 15 residues. The germline gives CDR1 SGHVS, CDR2 FQNEAQ. Trimming cost V 5 bases and J 6 bases, with 20 bases left between them. CDR3 loop: CASSAALVLTGEQYF. The CDR3 region has the DNA TGTGCCAGCAGCGCCGCCCTCGTACTTACCGGCGAGCAGTACTTC.

V usage is TRBV19 and J usage is TRBJ1-3; the D is unclear. The CDR3 is 18 amino acids. V shed 1 base and J shed 2 bases, with 18 bases lying between them. The germline gives CDR1 LNHDA, CDR2 SQIVND (reference sequence). The CDR3 region is CASSIGLLVGRPGNTIYF. For the CDR3, the DNA is TGTGCCAGTAGTATAGGGCTTCTCGTGGGGAGGCCTGGAAACACCATATATTTT. The entire variable domain, with the rest obtained from reference TRBV19 and TRBJ1-3, is as follows: DGGITQSPKYLFRKEGQNVTLSCEQNLNHDAMYWYRQDPGQGLRLIYYSQIVNDFQKGDIAEGYSVSREKKESFPLTVTSAQKNPTAFYLCASSIGLLVGRPGNTIYFGEGSWLTVV.

This sequence joins TRBV7-2 and TRBJ2-1; 10 positions agree with TRBD1. Germline trimming cut 3 bases from V and 1 base from J; bases unmatched to any gene: 3. The germline V gene encodes CDR1 SGHTA and CDR2 FQGNSA. This CDR3 is 16 amino acids long. CDR3 bases: TGTGCCAGCAGCTTCGACAGGGGGCGATCCTACAATGAGCAGTTCTTC. This sequence encodes CASSFDRGRSYNEQFF.

The chain carries TRBV5-1 and TRBJ2-7, with a possible D match to TRBD1 (6 bases). V was trimmed by 2 bases and J by 2 bases, leaving 14 bases between them. This CDR3 is built from 15 residues. The germline CDR1 and CDR2 sequences are SGHRS and YFSETQ. The CDR3 sequence: CASSLQGQGPYEQYF. The DNA of the CDR3 is TGCGCCAGCAGCTTACAGGGCCAGGGCCCCTACGAGCAGTACTTC.

In its sample, this clone was seen once. V and J are TRBV5-1 and TRBJ2-3; D might be TRBD2 (5 bases). Germline V CDR1 and CDR2: SGHRS, YFSETQ. Trimming shortened V by 4 bases and J by 1 base, and 19 bases separated the two germline ends. CDR3 length equals 17 residues. The chain's CDR3 is CASSLGDGLGGTDTQYF. CDR3 nucleotides: TGCGCCAGCAGCCTTGGTGACGGGTTGGGAGGCACAGATACGCAGTATTTT.

This chain connects TRBV5-1 to TRBJ2-5; TRBD2 matches 8 bases. J gave up 2 bases and V 0 bases, and 3 bases lay outside the gene matches. Germline-derived CDR1 and CDR2 are SGHRS and YFSETQ. The CDR3 loop spans 15 amino acids. Here the CDR3 reads CASSLVPSGQETQYF. The CDR3 DNA follows: TGCGCCAGCAGCTTGGTTCCTAGCGGGCAAGAGACCCAGTACTTC.

The chain is built from TRBV7-6 and TRBJ2-2, with a possible D match to TRBD2 (5 bases). The length of the CDR3 is 16 residues. The germline gives CDR1 SGHVS, CDR2 FNYEAQ. V dropped 0 bases and J dropped 0 bases, with 8 bases sitting between them. The CDR3 region is CASSLALAANTGELFF. CDR3 bases: TGTGCCAGCAGCTTAGCTCTAGCTGCGAACACCGGGGAGCTGTTTTTT.